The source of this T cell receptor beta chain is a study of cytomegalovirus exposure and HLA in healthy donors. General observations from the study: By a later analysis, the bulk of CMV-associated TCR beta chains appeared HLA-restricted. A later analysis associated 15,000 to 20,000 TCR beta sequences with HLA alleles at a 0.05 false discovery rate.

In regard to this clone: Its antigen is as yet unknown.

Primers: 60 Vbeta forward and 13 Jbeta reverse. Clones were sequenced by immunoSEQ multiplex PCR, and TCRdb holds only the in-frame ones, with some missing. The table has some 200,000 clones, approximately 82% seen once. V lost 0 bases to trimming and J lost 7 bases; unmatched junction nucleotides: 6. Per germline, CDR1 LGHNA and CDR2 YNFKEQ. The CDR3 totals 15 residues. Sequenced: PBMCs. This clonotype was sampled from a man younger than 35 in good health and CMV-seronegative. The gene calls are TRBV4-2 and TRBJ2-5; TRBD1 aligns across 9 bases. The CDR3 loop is CASSQDLTGGLTQYF. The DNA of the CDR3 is TGTGCCAGCAGCCAAGATCTCACAGGGGGCCTGACCCAGTACTTC.